This T cell receptor (beta chain) appears in the sequencing data of a study of blood T cells in healthy people across ages. Study-wide results and caveats: Estimated diversity that came from one million T cells was considered an underestimate.

The study isolated at least 7 million PBMCs from each sample. In its sample, this clonotype was seen a few times. As yet, its antigen is unknown. Primers used in a second PCR of about 7 to 12 cycles were a sample-barcoded 5' primer and a J-beta primer mix. Each single sample gave us at least 3 million CDR3-containing paired-end reads. TCRdb reanalysed the 5' RACE reads using MiXCR and keeps one entry per CDR3 protein. Of hundreds of thousands of distinct CDR3 sequences in the sample, approximately 52% are singletons; the top ten hold about 13%. This CDR3 is built from 15 residues. Germline V CDR1 and CDR2: MGHDK, SYGVNS. The junction had 8 bases not matched to a gene; V was cut back by 4 bases and J by 7 bases.

The sample taken for sequencing was blood. The TCR sequence derives from a woman of 80 years or more in good health. This chain connects TRBV25-1 to TRBJ2-1; 9 nucleotides agree with TRBD1. CDR3 region: CASSGGTGNRNEQFF. The CDR3 nucleotides are TGTGCCAGCAGTGGAGGGACAGGGAATAGGAATGAGCAGTTCTTC.